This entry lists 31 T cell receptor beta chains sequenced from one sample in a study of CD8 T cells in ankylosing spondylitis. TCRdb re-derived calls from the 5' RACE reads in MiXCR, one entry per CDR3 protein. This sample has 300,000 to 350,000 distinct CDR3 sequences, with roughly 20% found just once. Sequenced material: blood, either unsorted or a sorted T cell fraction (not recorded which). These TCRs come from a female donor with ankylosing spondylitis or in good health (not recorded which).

The CDR3 DNA sequence: TGTGCCAGCAGCCCTAGACTAGCGGGACAAGAGACCCAGTACTTC. This translates into CASSPRLAGQETQYF. J is TRBJ2-5 and V is TRBV14; 11 bases map to TRBD2. V was pared by 4 bases and J by 2 bases, with 3 bases of the junction left unmatched. In germline, CDR1 is SGHDN, CDR2 FVKESK. The CDR3 totals 15 residues. The full variable domain, rest sourced from reference TRBV14 and TRBJ2-5, is EAGVTQFPSHSVIEKGQTVTLRCDPISGHDNLYWYRRVMGKEIKFLLHFVKESKQDESGMPNNRFLAERTGGTYSTLKVQPAELEDSGVYFCASSPRLAGQETQYFGPGTRLLVL.

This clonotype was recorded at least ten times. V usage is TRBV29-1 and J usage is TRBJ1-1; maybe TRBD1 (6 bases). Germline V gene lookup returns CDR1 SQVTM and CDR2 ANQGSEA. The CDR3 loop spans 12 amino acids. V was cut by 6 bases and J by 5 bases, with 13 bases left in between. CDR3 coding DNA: TGCAGCGTCCGCAGGGGTAGGACTGAAGCTTTCTTT. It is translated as CSVRRGRTEAFF.

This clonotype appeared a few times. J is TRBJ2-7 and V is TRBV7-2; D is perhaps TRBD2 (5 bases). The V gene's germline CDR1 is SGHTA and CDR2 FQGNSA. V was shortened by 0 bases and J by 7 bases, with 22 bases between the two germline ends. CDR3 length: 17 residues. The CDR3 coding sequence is TGTGCCAGCAGCTTAGCTGGTCGTTGGCGGGTAGATGGTGAGCAGTACTTC. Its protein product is CASSLAGRWRVDGEQYF.

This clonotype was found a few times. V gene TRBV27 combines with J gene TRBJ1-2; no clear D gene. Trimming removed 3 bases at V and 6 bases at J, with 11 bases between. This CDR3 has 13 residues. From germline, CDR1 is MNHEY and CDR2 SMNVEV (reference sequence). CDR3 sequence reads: CASSFGISNGYTF. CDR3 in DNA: TGTGCCAGCAGTTTCGGTATCTCCAATGGCTACACCTTC.

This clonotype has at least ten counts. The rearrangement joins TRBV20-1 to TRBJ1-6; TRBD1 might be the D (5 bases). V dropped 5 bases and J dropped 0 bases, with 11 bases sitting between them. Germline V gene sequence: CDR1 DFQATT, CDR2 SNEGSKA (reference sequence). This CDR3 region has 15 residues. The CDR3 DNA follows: TGCAGTGCTTCAGGGTTAAGCTCCTATAATTCACCCCTCCACTTT. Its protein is CSASGLSSYNSPLHF.

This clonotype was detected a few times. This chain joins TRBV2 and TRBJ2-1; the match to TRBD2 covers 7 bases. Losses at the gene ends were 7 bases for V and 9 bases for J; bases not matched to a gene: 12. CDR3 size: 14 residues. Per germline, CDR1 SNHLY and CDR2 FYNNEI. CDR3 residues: CASTSLLREGEQFF. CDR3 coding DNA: TGTGCCAGCACCTCCCTCCTGAGGGAGGGTGAGCAGTTCTTC.

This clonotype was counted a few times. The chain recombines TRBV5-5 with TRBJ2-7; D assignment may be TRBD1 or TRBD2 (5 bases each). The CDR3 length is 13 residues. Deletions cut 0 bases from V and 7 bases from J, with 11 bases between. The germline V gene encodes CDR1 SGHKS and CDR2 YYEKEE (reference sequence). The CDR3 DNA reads TGTGCCAGCAGCTTGGCGGGACCCGCGGAGCAGTACTTC. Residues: CASSLAGPAEQYF.

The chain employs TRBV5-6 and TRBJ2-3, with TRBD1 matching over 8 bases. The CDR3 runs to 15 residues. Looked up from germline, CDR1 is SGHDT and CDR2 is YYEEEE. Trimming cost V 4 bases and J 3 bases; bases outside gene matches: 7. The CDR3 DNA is TGTGCCAGCAGCCCGCTCCAGGGGGCGACAGATACGCAGTATTTT. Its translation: CASSPLQGATDTQYF.

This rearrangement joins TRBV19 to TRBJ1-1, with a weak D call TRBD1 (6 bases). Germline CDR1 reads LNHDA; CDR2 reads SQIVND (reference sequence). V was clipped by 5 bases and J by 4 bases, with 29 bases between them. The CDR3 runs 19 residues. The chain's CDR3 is CASSAQRPSGQSVATEAFF. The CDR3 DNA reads TGTGCCAGTAGTGCCCAACGCCCTTCCGGACAGTCTGTTGCCACTGAAGCTTTCTTT.

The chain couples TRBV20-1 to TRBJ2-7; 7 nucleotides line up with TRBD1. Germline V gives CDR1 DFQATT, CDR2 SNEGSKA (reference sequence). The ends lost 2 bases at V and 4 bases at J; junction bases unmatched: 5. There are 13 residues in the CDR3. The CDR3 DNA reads TGCAGTGCTAGACCCTTGACAGGGTACGAGCAGTACTTC. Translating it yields CSARPLTGYEQYF.

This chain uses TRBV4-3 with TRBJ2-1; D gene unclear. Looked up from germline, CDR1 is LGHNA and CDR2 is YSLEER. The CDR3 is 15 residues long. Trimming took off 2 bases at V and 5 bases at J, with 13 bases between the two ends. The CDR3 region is CASSQWVGTHNEQFF. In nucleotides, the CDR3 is TGCGCCAGCAGCCAATGGGTTGGAACACACAATGAGCAGTTCTTC.

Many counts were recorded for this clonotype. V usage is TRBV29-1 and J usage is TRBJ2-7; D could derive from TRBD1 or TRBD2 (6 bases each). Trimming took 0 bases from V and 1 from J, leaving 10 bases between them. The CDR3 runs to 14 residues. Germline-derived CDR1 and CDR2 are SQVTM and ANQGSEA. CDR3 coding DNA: TGCAGCGTTGAAGATCGAGGGGGGTCCTACGAGCAGTACTTC. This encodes CSVEDRGGSYEQYF.

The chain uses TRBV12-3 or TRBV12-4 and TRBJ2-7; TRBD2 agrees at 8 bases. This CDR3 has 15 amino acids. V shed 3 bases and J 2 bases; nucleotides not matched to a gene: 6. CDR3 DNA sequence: TGTGCCAGCAGTTTCGGGGGGGGCCGTACCTACGAGCAGTACTTC. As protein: CASSFGGGRTYEQYF.

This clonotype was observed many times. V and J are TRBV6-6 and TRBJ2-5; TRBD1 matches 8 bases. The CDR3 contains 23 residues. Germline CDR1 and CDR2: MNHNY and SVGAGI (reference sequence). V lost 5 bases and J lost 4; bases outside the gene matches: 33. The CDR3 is CASSPLSEGWVPSRQGMGETQYF. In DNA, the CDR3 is TGTGCCAGCAGTCCACTCTCCGAGGGATGGGTCCCCTCACGACAGGGGATGGGAGAGACCCAGTACTTC.

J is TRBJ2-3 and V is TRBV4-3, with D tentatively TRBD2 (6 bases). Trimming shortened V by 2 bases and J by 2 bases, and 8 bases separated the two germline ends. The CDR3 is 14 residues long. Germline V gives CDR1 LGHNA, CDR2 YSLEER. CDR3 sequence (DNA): TGCGCCAGCAGCCAACTAGCGCTCACAGATACGCAGTATTTT. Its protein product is CASSQLALTDTQYF.

The CDR3 is CAISGRERAYEQYF. The DNA for the CDR3 is TGTGCCATCAGTGGAAGGGAAAGGGCCTACGAGCAGTACTTC. V gene TRBV10-3 combines with J gene TRBJ2-7; the D is unclear. Deletions cut 4 bases from V and 2 bases from J, with 12 bases between. From germline, CDR1 is ENHRY and CDR2 SYGVKD. The CDR3 has 14 amino acids.

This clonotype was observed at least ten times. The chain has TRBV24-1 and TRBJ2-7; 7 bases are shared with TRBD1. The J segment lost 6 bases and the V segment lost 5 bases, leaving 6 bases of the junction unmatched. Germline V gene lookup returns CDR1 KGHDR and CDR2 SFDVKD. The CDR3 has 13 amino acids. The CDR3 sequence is CATSASGGSEQYF. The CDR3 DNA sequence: TGTGCCACCAGTGCGTCAGGGGGTTCCGAGCAGTACTTC.

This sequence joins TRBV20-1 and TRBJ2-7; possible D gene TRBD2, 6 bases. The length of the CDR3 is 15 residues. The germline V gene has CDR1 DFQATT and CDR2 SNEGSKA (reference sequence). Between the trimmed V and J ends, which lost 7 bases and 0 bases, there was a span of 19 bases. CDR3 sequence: CSVFSISGLSYEQYF. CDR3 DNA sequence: TGCAGTGTTTTTTCGATTAGCGGACTCTCCTACGAGCAGTACTTC.

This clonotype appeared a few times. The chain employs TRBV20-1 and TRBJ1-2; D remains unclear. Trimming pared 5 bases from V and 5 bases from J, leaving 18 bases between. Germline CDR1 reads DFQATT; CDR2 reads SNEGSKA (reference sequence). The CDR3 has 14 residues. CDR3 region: CSAGVVGGKYGYTF. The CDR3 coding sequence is TGCAGTGCTGGCGTGGTGGGCGGGAAGTATGGCTACACCTTC.

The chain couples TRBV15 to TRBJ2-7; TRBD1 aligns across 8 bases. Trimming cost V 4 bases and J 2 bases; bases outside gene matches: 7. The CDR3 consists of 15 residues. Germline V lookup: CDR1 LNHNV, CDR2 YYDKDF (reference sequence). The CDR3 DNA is TGTGCCACCAGCATCCGGACAGGGATTACCTACGAGCAGTACTTC. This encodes CATSIRTGITYEQYF.

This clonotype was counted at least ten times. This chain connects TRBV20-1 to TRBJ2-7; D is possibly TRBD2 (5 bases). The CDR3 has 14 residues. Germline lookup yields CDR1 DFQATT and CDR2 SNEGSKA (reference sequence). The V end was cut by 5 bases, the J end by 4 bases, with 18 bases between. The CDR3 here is CSAPLEGWPYEQYF. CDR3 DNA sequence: TGCAGTGCTCCCCTAGAGGGATGGCCTTACGAGCAGTACTTC.

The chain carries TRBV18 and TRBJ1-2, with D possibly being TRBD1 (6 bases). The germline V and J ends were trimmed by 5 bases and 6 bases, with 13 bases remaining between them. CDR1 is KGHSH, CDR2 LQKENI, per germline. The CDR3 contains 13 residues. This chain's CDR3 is CASSYLRDNGYTF. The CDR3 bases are TGTGCCAGCTCATATCTCCGGGACAATGGCTACACCTTC.

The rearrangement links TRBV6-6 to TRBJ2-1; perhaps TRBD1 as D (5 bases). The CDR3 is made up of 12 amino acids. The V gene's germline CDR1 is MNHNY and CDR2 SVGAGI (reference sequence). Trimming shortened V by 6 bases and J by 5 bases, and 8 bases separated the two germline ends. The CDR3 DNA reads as TGTGCCAGCAGGACAGTTAACAATGAGCAGTTCTTC. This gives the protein CASRTVNNEQFF.

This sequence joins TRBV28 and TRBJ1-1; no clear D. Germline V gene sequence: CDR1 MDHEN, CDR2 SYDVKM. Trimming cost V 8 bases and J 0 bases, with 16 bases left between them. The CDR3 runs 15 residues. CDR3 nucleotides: TGTGCCAGCGTCCCGTACGGACGGTTGAACACTGAAGCTTTCTTT. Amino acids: CASVPYGRLNTEAFF.

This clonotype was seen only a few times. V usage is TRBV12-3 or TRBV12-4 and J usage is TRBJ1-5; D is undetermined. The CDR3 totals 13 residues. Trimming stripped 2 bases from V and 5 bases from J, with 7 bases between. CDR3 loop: CASSLWADQPQHF. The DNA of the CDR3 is TGTGCCAGCAGTTTATGGGCGGATCAGCCCCAGCATTTT.

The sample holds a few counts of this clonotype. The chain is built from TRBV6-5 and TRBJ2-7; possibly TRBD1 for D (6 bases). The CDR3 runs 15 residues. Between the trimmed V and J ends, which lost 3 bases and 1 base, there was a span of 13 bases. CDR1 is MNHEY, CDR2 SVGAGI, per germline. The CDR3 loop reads CASSYGQGQSYEQYF. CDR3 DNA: TGTGCCAGCAGTTATGGGCAAGGACAGTCCTACGAGCAGTACTTC.

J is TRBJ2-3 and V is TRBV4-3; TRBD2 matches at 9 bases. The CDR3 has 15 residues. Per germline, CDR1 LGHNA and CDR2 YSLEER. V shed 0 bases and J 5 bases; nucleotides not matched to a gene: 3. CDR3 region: CASSQETSGRDTQYF. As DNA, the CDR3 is TGCGCCAGCAGCCAAGAGACTAGCGGAAGAGATACGCAGTATTTT.

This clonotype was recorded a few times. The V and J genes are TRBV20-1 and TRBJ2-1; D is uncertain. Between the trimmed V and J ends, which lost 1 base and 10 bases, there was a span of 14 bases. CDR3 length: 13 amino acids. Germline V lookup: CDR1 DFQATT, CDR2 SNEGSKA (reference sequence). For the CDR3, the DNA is TGCAGTGCTAGAGCTGACACCCTTCGGGAGCAGTTCTTC. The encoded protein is CSARADTLREQFF.

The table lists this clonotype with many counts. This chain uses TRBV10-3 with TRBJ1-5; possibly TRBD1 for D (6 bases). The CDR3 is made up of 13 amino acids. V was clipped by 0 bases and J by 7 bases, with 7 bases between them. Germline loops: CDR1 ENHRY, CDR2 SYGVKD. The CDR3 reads CAISESGGQPQHF. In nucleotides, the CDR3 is TGTGCCATCAGTGAGTCGGGGGGCCAGCCCCAGCATTTT.

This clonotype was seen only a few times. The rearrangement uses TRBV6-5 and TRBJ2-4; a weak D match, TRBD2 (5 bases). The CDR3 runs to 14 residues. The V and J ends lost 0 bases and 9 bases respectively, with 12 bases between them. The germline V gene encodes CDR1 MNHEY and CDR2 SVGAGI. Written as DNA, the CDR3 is TGTGCCAGCAGTTACTCGATCGGGGTGGGCATTCAGTACTTC. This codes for CASSYSIGVGIQYF.

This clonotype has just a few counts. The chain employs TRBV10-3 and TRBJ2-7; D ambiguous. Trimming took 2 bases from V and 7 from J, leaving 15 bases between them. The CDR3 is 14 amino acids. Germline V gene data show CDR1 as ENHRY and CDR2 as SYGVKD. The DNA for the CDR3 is TGTGCCATCAGTGAGGGAAGGGATCCCTCTGAGCAGTACTTC. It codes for CAISEGRDPSEQYF.